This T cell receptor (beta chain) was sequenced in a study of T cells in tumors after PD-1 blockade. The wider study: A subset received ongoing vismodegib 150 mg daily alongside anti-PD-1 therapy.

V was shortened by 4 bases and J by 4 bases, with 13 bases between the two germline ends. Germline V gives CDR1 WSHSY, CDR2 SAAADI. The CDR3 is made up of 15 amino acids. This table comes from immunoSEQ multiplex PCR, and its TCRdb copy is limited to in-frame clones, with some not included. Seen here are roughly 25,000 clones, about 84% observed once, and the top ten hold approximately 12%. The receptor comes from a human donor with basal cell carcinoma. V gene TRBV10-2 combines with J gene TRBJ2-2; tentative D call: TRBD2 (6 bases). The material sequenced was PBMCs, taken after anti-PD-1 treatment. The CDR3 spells CASSVEGRGTGELFF. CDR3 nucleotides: TGCGCCAGCAGTGTGGAGGGCCGGGGCACCGGGGAGCTGTTTTTT.